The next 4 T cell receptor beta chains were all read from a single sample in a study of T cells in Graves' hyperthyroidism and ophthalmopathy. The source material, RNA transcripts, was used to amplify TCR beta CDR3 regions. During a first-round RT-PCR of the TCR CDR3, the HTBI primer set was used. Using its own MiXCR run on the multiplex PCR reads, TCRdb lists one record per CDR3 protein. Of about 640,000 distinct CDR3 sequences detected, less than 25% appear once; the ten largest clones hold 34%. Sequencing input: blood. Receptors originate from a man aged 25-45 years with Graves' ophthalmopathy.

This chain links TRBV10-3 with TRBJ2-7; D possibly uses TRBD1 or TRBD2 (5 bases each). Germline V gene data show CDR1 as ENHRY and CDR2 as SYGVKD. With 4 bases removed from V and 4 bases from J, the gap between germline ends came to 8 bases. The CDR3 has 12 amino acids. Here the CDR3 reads CAISGDEYEQYF. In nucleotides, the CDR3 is TGTGCCATCAGTGGGGACGAGTACGAGCAGTACTTC.

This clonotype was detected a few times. The CDR3: CASSLGRGSGNTIYF. The DNA for the CDR3 is TGTGCCAGCAGCTTAGGAAGGGGGTCTGGAAACACCATATATTTT. The chain has TRBV5-5 and TRBJ1-3; TRBD1 might be the D (6 bases). The CDR3 consists of 15 residues. The ends were cut back, 2 bases at V and 1 base at J, with 10 bases in the middle. Per the germline V gene, CDR1 is SGHKS and CDR2 is YYEKEE (reference sequence).

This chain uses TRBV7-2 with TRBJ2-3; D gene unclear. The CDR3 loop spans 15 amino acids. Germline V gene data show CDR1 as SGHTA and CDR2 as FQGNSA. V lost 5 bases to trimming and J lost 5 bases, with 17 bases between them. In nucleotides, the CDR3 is TGTGCCAGCAGCCGGCGACTGAGCGAAAGAGATACGCAGTATTTT. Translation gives CASSRRLSERDTQYF.

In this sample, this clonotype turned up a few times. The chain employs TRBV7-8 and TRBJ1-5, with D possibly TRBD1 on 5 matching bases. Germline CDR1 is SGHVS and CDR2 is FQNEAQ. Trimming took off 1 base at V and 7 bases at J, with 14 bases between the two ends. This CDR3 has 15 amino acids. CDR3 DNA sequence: TGTGCCAGCAGCTTAGATTTGGGGGTCGGACAGCCCCAGCATTTT. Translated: CASSLDLGVGQPQHF. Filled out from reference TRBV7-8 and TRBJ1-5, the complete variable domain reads GAGVSQSPRYKVAKRGQDVALRCDPISGHVSLFWYQQALGQGPEFLTYFQNEAQLDKSGLPSDRFFAERPEGSVSTLKIQRTQQEDSAVYLCASSLDLGVGQPQHFGDGTRLSIL.